One and the same sample provided the 9 T cell receptor beta chains below, sequenced in a study of cytomegalovirus exposure and HLA in healthy donors. TCRdb keeps only in-frame clones here, not all; method: immunoSEQ multiplex PCR. Of more than 250,000 clones listed, roughly 87% are singletons. Input material: PBMCs. These receptors were obtained from a woman in her twenties or thirties in good health and CMV-seronegative.

This chain joins TRBV9 and TRBJ2-7; tentatively, D is TRBD1 (6 bases). Trimming left V 1 base short and J 2 bases short, with 7 bases between. This CDR3 is built from 13 residues. Germline CDR1 is SGDLS and CDR2 is YYNGEE. The CDR3 nucleotides read TGTGCCAGCAGCGTAACAGGGACCTACGAGCAGTACTTC. Protein: CASSVTGTYEQYF.

The chain is built from TRBV9 and TRBJ2-7, with 8 bases matching TRBD2. Per the germline V gene, CDR1 is SGDLS and CDR2 is YYNGEE. With 0 bases clipped from V and 6 bases from J, the junction kept 8 bases outside the gene matches. The CDR3 has 15 amino acids. The CDR3 DNA follows: TGTGCCAGCAGCGTAGTAGCGGGGCCCGGAAGCGAGCAGTACTTC. Protein: CASSVVAGPGSEQYF.

The V gene is TRBV18, the J gene TRBJ2-7; 16 nucleotides match TRBD2. With 0 bases clipped from V and 6 bases from J, the junction kept 5 bases outside the gene matches. The CDR3 consists of 17 residues. The V gene's germline CDR1 is KGHSH and CDR2 LQKENI. DNA for the CDR3: TGTGCCAGCTCACCACCGGGACTAGCGGGAGGGCCGATCGAGCAGTACTTC. This codes for CASSPPGLAGGPIEQYF.

This clone showed up just once. V usage is TRBV6-1 and J usage is TRBJ2-1, with 11 bases aligning to TRBD2. CDR3 length equals 14 residues. J gave up 9 bases and V 2 bases, and 3 bases lay outside the gene matches. The V gene's germline CDR1 is MNHNS and CDR2 SASEGT. The CDR3 reads CASSERGLAAEQFF. CDR3 DNA: TGTGCCAGCAGTGAAAGGGGACTAGCGGCTGAGCAGTTCTTC.

V and J are TRBV4-2 and TRBJ1-2; 9 nucleotides align to TRBD1. The germline gives CDR1 LGHNA, CDR2 YNFKEQ. The V segment lost 3 bases and the J segment 8 bases; nucleotides outside the gene matches: 10. This CDR3 has 15 residues. CDR3 sequence reads: CASSQDRGDYLGYTF. The CDR3 DNA sequence: TGTGCCAGCAGCCAGGACAGGGGTGACTATTTGGGCTACACCTTC.

The genes are TRBV2 and TRBJ1-2; TRBD1 is a possible D gene (5 bases). V lost 4 bases, J lost 4 bases, and 16 bases lay in between. The CDR3 is 15 residues long. Germline values: CDR1 SNHLY, CDR2 FYNNEI. The CDR3 protein is CASSVSTGAVYGYTF. DNA of the CDR3: TGTGCCAGCAGTGTTTCCACCGGGGCCGTCTATGGCTACACCTTC.

The rearrangement uses TRBV4-2 and TRBJ2-1; no clear D. Trimming took 6 bases from V and 10 from J, leaving 13 bases between them. The V gene's germline CDR1 is LGHNA and CDR2 YNFKEQ. The CDR3 runs to 12 residues. As DNA, the CDR3 is TGTGCCAGCAGTCAAACAAGGATCGAGCAGTTCTTC. This codes for CASSQTRIEQFF.

For the CDR3, the DNA is TGTGCCAGCAGAGGTACCAGCTATAGTTCCTACGAGCAGTACTTC. Protein product: CASRGTSYSSYEQYF. V usage is TRBV27 and J usage is TRBJ2-7; no firm D call. This CDR3 comprises 15 residues. Germline assignment: CDR1 MNHEY and CDR2 SMNVEV (reference sequence). Trimming cost V 6 bases and J 1 base, with 16 bases left between them.

V is TRBV11-2 and J is TRBJ2-7, with a weak D call TRBD1 (6 bases). The V and J ends lost 2 bases and 3 bases respectively, with 14 bases between them. The CDR3 is made up of 15 amino acids. Germline values: CDR1 SGHAT, CDR2 FQNNGV. Here the CDR3 reads CASSLPTGTYYEQYF. In DNA form, the CDR3 reads TGTGCCAGCAGCTTACCAACCGGGACATACTACGAGCAGTACTTC. The entire variable domain, with the rest obtained from reference TRBV11-2 and TRBJ2-7, is as follows: EAGVAQSPRYKIIEKRQSVAFWCNPISGHATLYWYQQILGQGPKLLIQFQNNGVVDDSQLPKDRFSAERLKGVDSTLKIQPAKLEDSAVYLCASSLPTGTYYEQYFGPGTRLTVT.